This TCR beta chain originates from a study of CD8+ T cells in alopecia areata. As for the study in general: Severity in treated patients was scored by percentage of scalp area affected.

This clone was recorded a few times. Its matching antigen is unknown. cDNA prepared by RNA extraction and subsequent reverse transcription served as the template for sequencing. Assay: immunoSEQ multiplex PCR; the TCRdb copy retains only in-frame clones and omits some. The sample holds a few hundred thousand clones, 45% to 70% seen once. Study conclusions and caveats: Tofacitinib did not eliminate many expanded lesional clones from scalp or blood.

With 6 bases clipped from V and 1 base from J, the junction kept 4 bases outside the gene matches. Germline values: CDR1 SNHLY, CDR2 FYNNEI. This CDR3 is built from 14 residues. Documented treatment: oral pan-JAK inhibitor, 5-10 mg twice daily. As part of sample collection, lesional scalp punch biopsies and peripheral blood were taken from alopecia areata patients. V is TRBV2 and J is TRBJ2-3, with 7 bases aligning to TRBD2. Sequencing used CD4+ T cells sorted from blood, obtained around week 54, from a patient treated with tofacitinib. The sequence derives from a human donor with alopecia areata. The CDR3 coding sequence is TGTGCCAGCAGGAGCGGGGTTGGCACAGATACGCAGTATTTT. Encoded protein: CASRSGVGTDTQYF.